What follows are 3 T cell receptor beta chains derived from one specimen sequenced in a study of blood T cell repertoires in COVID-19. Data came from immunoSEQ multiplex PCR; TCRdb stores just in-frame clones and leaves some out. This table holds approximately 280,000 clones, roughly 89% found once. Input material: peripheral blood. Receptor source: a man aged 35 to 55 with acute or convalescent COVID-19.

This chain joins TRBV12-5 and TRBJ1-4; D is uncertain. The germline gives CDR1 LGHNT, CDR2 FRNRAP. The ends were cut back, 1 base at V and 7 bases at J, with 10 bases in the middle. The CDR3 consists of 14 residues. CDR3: CASGLGRGREKLFF. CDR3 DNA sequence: TGTGCTAGTGGTTTGGGGCGAGGGCGTGAAAAACTGTTTTTT.

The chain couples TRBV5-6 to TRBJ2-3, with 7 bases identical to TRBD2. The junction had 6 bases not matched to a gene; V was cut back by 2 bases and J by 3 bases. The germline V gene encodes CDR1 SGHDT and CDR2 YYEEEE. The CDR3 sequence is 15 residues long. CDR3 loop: CASSFQPRGTDTQYF. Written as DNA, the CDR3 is TGTGCCAGCAGCTTTCAGCCGCGGGGGACAGATACGCAGTATTTT.

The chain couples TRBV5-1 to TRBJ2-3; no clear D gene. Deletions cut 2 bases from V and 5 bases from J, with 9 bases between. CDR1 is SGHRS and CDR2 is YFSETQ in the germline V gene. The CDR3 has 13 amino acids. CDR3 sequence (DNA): TGCGCCAGCAGCTTTTCGGTGGTAGATACGCAGTATTTT. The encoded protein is CASSFSVVDTQYF.